Sequencing of this T cell receptor (beta chain) was carried out in a study of blood T cell repertoires in COVID-19. Study as a whole: Researchers got acute and convalescent COVID-19 samples from the United States, Italy and Spain.

With respect to this clone: The junction shows a germline mismatch at one end, possibly a read error.

CDR1 and CDR2 from the germline V gene are MGHRA and YSYEKL. The CDR3 length is 17 residues. The protocol was immunoSEQ multiplex PCR, while the TCRdb copy is restricted to in-frame clones and leaves out a portion. The data hold 300,000 to 400,000 clones, with over 75% observed a single time. Sequencing was performed on PBMCs or T cells enriched from blood (not recorded which). V is TRBV4-1 and J is TRBJ2-2, with a weak D call TRBD1 (5 bases). The clonotype originates from a woman aged 25 to 39 with acute COVID-19. In DNA, the CDR3 is TGCGCCAGCAGCCACAAGGGGCACCAAACGAAAACCGGGGAGCTGTTTTTT. Residues: CASSHKGHQTKTGELFF.